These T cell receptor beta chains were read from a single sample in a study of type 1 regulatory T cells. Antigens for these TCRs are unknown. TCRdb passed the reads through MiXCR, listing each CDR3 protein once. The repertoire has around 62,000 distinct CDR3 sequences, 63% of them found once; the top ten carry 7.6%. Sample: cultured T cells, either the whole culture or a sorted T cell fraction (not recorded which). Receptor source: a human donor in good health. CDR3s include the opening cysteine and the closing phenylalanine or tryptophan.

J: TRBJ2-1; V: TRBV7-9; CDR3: CASSLVVSGRPLWNEQFF
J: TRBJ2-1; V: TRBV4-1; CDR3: CASSQPTGGDGYNEQFF
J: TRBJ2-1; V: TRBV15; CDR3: CATSRLAGVPNEQFF
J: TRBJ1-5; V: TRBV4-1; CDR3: CASSQEWGNQPQHF
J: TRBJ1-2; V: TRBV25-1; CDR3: CASTHPGVGLSNYGYTF
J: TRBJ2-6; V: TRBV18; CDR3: CASSPLSATGANVLTF
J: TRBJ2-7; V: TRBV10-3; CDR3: CAISEAGTGEQYF
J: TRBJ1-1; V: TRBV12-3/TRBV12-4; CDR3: CASSLFGVDGEAFF
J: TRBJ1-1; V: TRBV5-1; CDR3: CASSLTGRAFF
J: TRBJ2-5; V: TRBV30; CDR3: CAWNSDRGETQYF
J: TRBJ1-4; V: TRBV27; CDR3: CASSWTGVATNEKLFF
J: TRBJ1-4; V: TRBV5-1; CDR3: CASSAGQDYEKLFF
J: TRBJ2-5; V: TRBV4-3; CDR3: CASSQDLTIVAGGRETQYF
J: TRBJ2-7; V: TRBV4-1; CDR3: CASSQVGTGGVEQYF
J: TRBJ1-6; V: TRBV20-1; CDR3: CSAPTEYNSPLHF
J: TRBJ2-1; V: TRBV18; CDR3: CASSPPMGGGHEQFF
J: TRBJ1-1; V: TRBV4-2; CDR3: CASSPTPARTEAFF
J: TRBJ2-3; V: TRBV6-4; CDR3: CASMQVAGVTDTQYF
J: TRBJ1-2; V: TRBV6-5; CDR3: CASSYSITRGTGGGYTF
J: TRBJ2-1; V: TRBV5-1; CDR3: CASSFRAESNEQFF
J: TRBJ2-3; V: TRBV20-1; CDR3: CSARDLASGTDTQYF
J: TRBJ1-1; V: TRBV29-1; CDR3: CSATGRRDGKAFF
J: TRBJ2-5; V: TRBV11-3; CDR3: CASSEIRQETQYF
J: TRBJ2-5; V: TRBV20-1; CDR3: CSASGLAGVQETQYF
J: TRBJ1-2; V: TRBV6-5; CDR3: CASCYTGLDGYTF
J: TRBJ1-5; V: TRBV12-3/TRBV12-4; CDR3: CASNRAGQSQHF
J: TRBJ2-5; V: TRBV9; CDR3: CASSVYSGETQYF
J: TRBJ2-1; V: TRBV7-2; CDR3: CASSLDLAEQFF
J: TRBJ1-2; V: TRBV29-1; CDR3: CSVATGTGINYGYTF
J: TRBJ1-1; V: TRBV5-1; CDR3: CASSLSQTGTEAFF
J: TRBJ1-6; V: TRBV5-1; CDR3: CASSPNGGDNSPLHF
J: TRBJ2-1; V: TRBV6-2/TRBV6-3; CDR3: CASLSGNWNYNEQFF
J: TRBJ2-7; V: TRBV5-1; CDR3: CASSIAGVGPYEQYF
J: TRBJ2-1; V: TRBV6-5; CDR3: CASSNTIDEQFF
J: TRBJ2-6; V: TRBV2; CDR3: CATLTGSQGDSGANVLTF
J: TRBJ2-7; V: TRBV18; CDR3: CANSPRTTGEQYF
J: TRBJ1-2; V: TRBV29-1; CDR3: CSGQGAEYGYTF
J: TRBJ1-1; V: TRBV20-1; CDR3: CSATSDRETEAFF
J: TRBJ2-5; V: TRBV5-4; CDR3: CASSPAGRETQYF
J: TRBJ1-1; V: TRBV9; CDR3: CASSVVGGETEAFF
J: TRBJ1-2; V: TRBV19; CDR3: CASSIRGENYGYTF
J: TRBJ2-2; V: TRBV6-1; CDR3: CASSPGTGELFF
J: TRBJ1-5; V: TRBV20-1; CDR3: CSAHTGGLSNQPQHF
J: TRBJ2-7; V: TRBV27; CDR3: CASSNRGRVSYEQYF
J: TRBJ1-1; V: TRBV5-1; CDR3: CASSGTGDTEAFF